This TCR beta chain was obtained from a study of memory CD4+ T cells and cytomegalovirus serostatus. The sort gate was single viable CD3+CD4+CD8-CD45RO+ cells for memory CD4+ T cells. Serum IgG to CMV pp150, pp28, p38 and p52 defined serostatus. Overall study findings and caveats: Repertoires predicted CMV serostatus with median bootstrapped AUC of about 0.94.

This CDR3 comprises 14 residues. V dropped 2 bases and J dropped 5 bases, with 10 bases sitting between them. Per germline, CDR1 LNHDA and CDR2 SQIVND (reference sequence). Concerning this clone: Antigen unknown.

The table came from immunoSEQ multiplex PCR; TCRdb's copy has only in-frame clones and leaves some out. This sample yields 35,000 to 50,000 clones, of which over 70% are seen a single time; less than 0.6% belongs to the top ten. This sequence was found in an adult in good health and CMV-seronegative. Material for sequencing was memory CD4+ T cells from blood. The chain employs TRBV19 and TRBJ2-1; the D is unclear. The CDR3 loop is CASSILILDNEQFF. CDR3 DNA: TGTGCCAGTAGTATACTCATATTAGACAATGAGCAGTTCTTC.